This TCR beta chain was captured by sequencing in a study of T-cell memory formation after mild COVID-19. Constant-segment primers were used for 5'RACE, and the resulting TCR alpha and TCR beta cDNA libraries carried sample barcodes and UMIs. TCRdb re-called the 5' RACE reads with MiXCR, one entry per CDR3 protein. The sample carries about 150,000 distinct CDR3 sequences, roughly a fifth recorded once. Findings of the study overall: Clones that got smaller from day 15 to 85 had even CD4/CD8, while clones growing later tipped toward CD4+. Memory cells collected pre-infection included some clones that later responded, suggesting cross-reactive memory joined. Clones that contracted clustered mainly in CM and EM if CD4+ and in EMRA if CD8+.

This clonotype was found a few times. The target antigen is unknown. The sequence was obtained from an adult woman who had mild COVID-19 (a few samples of this study predate the infection). Cell type and time point are not known. Sample: PBMCs or a T cell subset sorted from them (not recorded which).

In DNA, the CDR3 is TGCAGTGCTAGTAGCGGGATCCACTCCTACGAGCAGTACTTC. As protein: CSASSGIHSYEQYF. The chain has TRBV20-1 and TRBJ2-7, with 8 bases that match TRBD2. The CDR3 is 14 amino acids. V gave up 3 bases and J gave up 0 bases; unmatched junction bases: 4. The germline CDR1 and CDR2 sequences are DFQATT and SNEGSKA (reference sequence).